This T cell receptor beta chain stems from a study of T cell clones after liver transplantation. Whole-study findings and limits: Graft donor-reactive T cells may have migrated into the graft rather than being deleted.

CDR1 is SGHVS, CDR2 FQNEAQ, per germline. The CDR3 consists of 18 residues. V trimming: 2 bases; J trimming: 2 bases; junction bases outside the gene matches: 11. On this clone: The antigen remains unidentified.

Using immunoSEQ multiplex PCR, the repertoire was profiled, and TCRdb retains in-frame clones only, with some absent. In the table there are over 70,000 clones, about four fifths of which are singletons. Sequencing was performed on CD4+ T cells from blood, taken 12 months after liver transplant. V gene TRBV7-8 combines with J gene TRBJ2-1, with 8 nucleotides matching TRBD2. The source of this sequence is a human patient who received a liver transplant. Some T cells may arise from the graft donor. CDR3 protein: CASSLIRVGRAAYNEQFF. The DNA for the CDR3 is TGTGCCAGCAGCTTAATACGAGTCGGGAGGGCCGCCTACAATGAGCAGTTCTTC.